The 28 T cell receptor beta chains below were found in one sample sequenced in a study of blood T cell repertoires in COVID-19. Measured with immunoSEQ multiplex PCR; TCRdb has only the in-frame clones, and not every one. The sample has around 70,000 clones, less than 80% seen once. Specimen: peripheral blood. The receptors derive from a man aged 55 to 70 with active or convalescent COVID-19.

This clone has more than one count but fewer than ten. The chain links TRBV12-3 or TRBV12-4 to TRBJ1-4, with TRBD1 as a possible D gene (6 bases). This CDR3 has 12 amino acids. The V end was cut by 8 bases, the J end by 6 bases, with 10 bases between. The CDR3 region is CASGQSHEKLFF. CDR3 DNA sequence: TGTGCCAGCGGACAGAGTCATGAAAAACTGTTTTTT.

A single count supports this clone. The chain links TRBV20-1 to TRBJ2-5; D gene ambiguous. The CDR3 runs to 11 residues. Per the germline V gene, CDR1 is DFQATT and CDR2 is SNEGSKA (reference sequence). Trimming left V 5 bases short and J 4 bases short, with 8 bases between. The CDR3 DNA follows: TGCAGTGCTGCGGTTAGAGAGACCCAGTACTTC. Its translation: CSAAVRETQYF.

This chain links TRBV29-1 with TRBJ1-1, with a possible D match to TRBD1 (5 bases). There are 12 residues in the CDR3. Germline lookup yields CDR1 SQVTM and CDR2 ANQGSEA. Deletions cut 3 bases from V and 11 bases from J, with 16 bases between. The CDR3 here is CSVDPGGLRAFF. The CDR3 nucleotides are TGCAGCGTTGACCCCGGGGGGTTACGGGCTTTCTTT. The full variable domain, in which reference TRBV29-1 and TRBJ1-1 provide the parts outside the CDR3, is SAVISQKPSRDICQRGTSLTIQCQVDSQVTMMFWYRQQPGQSLTLIATANQGSEATYESGFVIDKFPISRPNLTFSTLTVSNMSPEDSSIYLCSVDPGGLRAFFGQGTRLTVV.

The chain combines TRBV3-1 (or the pseudogene TRBV3-2) with TRBJ1-2; tentatively, D is TRBD1 (5 bases). V lost 0 bases and J 4 bases, leaving 12 bases between the germline ends. Germline V gene lookup returns CDR1 LGHDT and CDR2 YNNKEL (reference sequence). The CDR3 contains 15 residues. CDR3 DNA: TGTGCCAGCAGCCAAGATAACGGGGGGGGCTATGGCTACACCTTC. Translated: CASSQDNGGGYGYTF.

V and J are TRBV12-3 or TRBV12-4 and TRBJ1-1, with D hard to call. V was shortened by 3 bases and J by 4 bases, with 6 bases between the two germline ends. This CDR3 region has 12 residues. CDR3 bases: TGTGCCAGCAGTTTTCGAGGCACTGAAGCTTTCTTT. Residues: CASSFRGTEAFF.

A remark on this clone: Compared with germline, one end of the junction differs, possibly owing to a read error. V usage is TRBV3-1 (or the pseudogene TRBV3-2) and J usage is TRBJ1-2; 8 positions match TRBD1. Germline-derived CDR1 and CDR2 are LGHDT and YNNKEL (reference sequence). The CDR3 contains 11 residues. DNA of the CDR3: TGTGCCAGCAGCCAAGAAAGGGACAGGCACTTC. Its translation is CASSQERDRHF.

The rearrangement links TRBV18 to TRBJ1-3, with D uncertain. This CDR3 region has 13 residues. From germline, CDR1 is KGHSH and CDR2 LQKENI. Trimming cost V 3 bases and J 3 bases, with 6 bases left between them. The CDR3 DNA is TGTGCCAGCTCACCGGGAGTTGGAAACACCATATATTTT. This encodes CASSPGVGNTIYF.

The chain is built from TRBV7-9 and TRBJ2-3; a possible D gene is TRBD1 (6 bases). CDR3 length: 14 residues. Trimming stripped 4 bases from V and 6 bases from J, with 14 bases between. Germline V lookup: CDR1 SEHNR, CDR2 FQNEAQ (reference sequence). CDR3 in DNA: TGTGCCAGCAGCTACAGAGGGGGATCGGATACGCAGTATTTT. Translated, it gives CASSYRGGSDTQYF.

V gene TRBV7-8 combines with J gene TRBJ2-7; the match to TRBD2 covers 8 bases. After removal of 5 bases from V and 6 bases from J, the junction contained 18 bases not matched to a gene. Germline CDR1 SGHVS, CDR2 FQNEAQ. CDR3 size: 17 residues. Written as DNA, the CDR3 is TGTGCCAGCAGCGAGGCCGCGTTTCTCGGACTAGCTGGCGAGCAGTACTTC. Protein product: CASSEAAFLGLAGEQYF.

The chain links TRBV11-2 to TRBJ1-1; 10 positions agree with TRBD1. Germline CDR1 reads SGHAT; CDR2 reads FQNNGV. This CDR3 contains 15 residues. J lost 4 bases, V lost 4 bases, and 6 bases had no gene match. CDR3 in DNA: TGTGCCAGCAGCTCCCGGACAGGGGGACTCACTGAAGCTTTCTTT. Its protein product is CASSSRTGGLTEAFF. The complete variable domain, with remaining parts taken from reference TRBV11-2 and TRBJ1-1, reads EAGVAQSPRYKIIEKRQSVAFWCNPISGHATLYWYQQILGQGPKLLIQFQNNGVVDDSQLPKDRFSAERLKGVDSTLKIQPAKLEDSAVYLCASSSRTGGLTEAFFGQGTRLTVV.

The chain links TRBV7-2 to TRBJ1-6; TRBD1 aligns across 8 bases. In germline, CDR1 is SGHTA, CDR2 FQGNSA. The CDR3 contains 15 residues. V was pared by 5 bases and J by 6 bases, with 6 bases of the junction left unmatched. The CDR3 DNA reads as TGTGCCAGCAGCCGGCGACAGGGGCCTAATTCACCCCTCCACTTT. The encoded protein is CASSRRQGPNSPLHF.

The chain is built from TRBV6-5 and TRBJ1-2; 7 bases match TRBD1. The ends lost 4 bases at V and 6 bases at J; junction bases unmatched: 8. CDR3 size: 14 residues. Germline CDR1 MNHEY, CDR2 SVGAGI. CDR3 nucleotides: TGTGCCAGCAGTTTCGGGGGACAGCTAAATGGCTACACCTTC. Translation: CASSFGGQLNGYTF.

The chain joins TRBV18 to TRBJ2-3; 7 nucleotides match TRBD2. The CDR3 totals 14 residues. V was clipped by 5 bases and J by 0 bases; unmatched bases: 2. CDR1 and CDR2 from the germline V gene are KGHSH and LQKENI. CDR3: CASSTGGSTDTQYF. CDR3 DNA: TGTGCCAGCTCAACCGGGGGGAGCACAGATACGCAGTATTTT.

The chain carries TRBV11-1 and TRBJ1-1; D might be TRBD1 (5 bases). The germline CDR1 and CDR2 sequences are SGHAT and FQDESV (reference sequence). This CDR3 has 13 residues. V lost 11 bases and J 2 bases, leaving 15 bases between the germline ends. The CDR3 region is CAAGRDDNTEAFF. The CDR3 DNA sequence: TGTGCCGCCGGGCGGGACGACAACACTGAAGCTTTCTTT.

V and J are TRBV19 and TRBJ1-2; 10 nucleotides align to TRBD1. Looked up from germline, CDR1 is LNHDA and CDR2 is SQIVND (reference sequence). The CDR3 is 16 residues long. V shed 6 bases and J 3 bases; nucleotides not matched to a gene: 10. The CDR3 sequence: CASSTGGQGIDYGYTF. The CDR3 DNA sequence: TGTGCCAGTAGCACCGGGGGACAGGGGATTGACTATGGCTACACCTTC.

This chain uses TRBV18 with TRBJ1-2, with 8 bases fitting TRBD1. The CDR3 runs to 14 residues. Germline V CDR1 and CDR2: KGHSH, LQKENI. Trimming at V came to 3 bases and at J to 10 bases, leaving 10 bases not matched to a gene. In DNA form, the CDR3 reads TGTGCCAGCTCACCCCGGGACAGGAAAGTCTCCTACACCTTC. Residues: CASSPRDRKVSYTF. The full variable domain, with the rest looked up from reference TRBV18 and TRBJ1-2, is NAGVMQNPRHLVRRRGQEARLRCSPMKGHSHVYWYRQLPEEGLKFMVYLQKENIIDESGMPKERFSAEFPKEGPSILRIQQVVRGDSAAYFCASSPRDRKVSYTFGSGTRLTVV.

The chain is built from TRBV5-1 and TRBJ2-1, with 12 bases aligning to TRBD2. V was clipped by 4 bases and J by 6 bases; unmatched bases: 5. The CDR3 is 15 amino acids. Germline-derived CDR1 and CDR2 are SGHRS and YFSETQ. The DNA of the CDR3 is TGCGCCAGCAGCACTAGCGGGGGGATCATCAATGAGCAGTTCTTC. Protein sequence: CASSTSGGIINEQFF.

This chain uses TRBV4-1 with TRBJ2-7; 8 nucleotides agree with TRBD2. Germline CDR1 is MGHRA and CDR2 is YSYEKL. CDR3 length: 13 residues. V lost 11 bases and J lost 5; bases outside the gene matches: 11. CDR3 sequence (DNA): TGCGCCTGCTGCCTTCGGGGGGGCCACGAGCAGTACTTC. As protein: CACCLRGGHEQYF.

This chain joins TRBV19 and TRBJ2-5, with TRBD2 identical over 11 bases. This CDR3 contains 14 residues. Germline values: CDR1 LNHDA, CDR2 SQIVND (reference sequence). V was clipped by 8 bases and J by 3 bases; unmatched bases: 5. For the CDR3, the DNA is TGTGCCAGTGGGACACTAGCGGGGGAAGAGACCCAGTACTTC. Translation gives CASGTLAGEETQYF. The variable domain in full, with the rest retrieved from reference TRBV19 and TRBJ2-5, is DGGITQSPKYLFRKEGQNVTLSCEQNLNHDAMYWYRQDPGQGLRLIYYSQIVNDFQKGDIAEGYSVSREKKESFPLTVTSAQKNPTAFYLCASGTLAGEETQYFGPGTRLLVL.

In DNA form, the CDR3 reads TGTGCCAGCAGCCGAAAACCTCCGGGACTGGCCAACACAGATACGCAGTATTTT. It specifies CASSRKPPGLANTDTQYF. The gene calls are TRBV3-1 (or the pseudogene TRBV3-2) and TRBJ2-3; a weak D match, TRBD2 (6 bases). The CDR3 length is 18 residues. CDR1 is LGHDT, CDR2 YNNKEL, per germline (reference sequence). Trimming cost V 4 bases and J 2 bases, with 22 bases left between them.

V is TRBV2 and J is TRBJ1-5; D not resolved. The CDR3 spans 15 residues. Germline CDR1 and CDR2: SNHLY and FYNNEI. V lost 6 bases, J lost 1 base, and 13 bases lay in between. The CDR3 spells CASRLLEYSNQPQHF. CDR3 nucleotides: TGTGCCAGCAGGCTACTAGAGTACAGCAATCAGCCCCAGCATTTT.

The chain uses TRBV23-1 and TRBJ1-1; 7 nucleotides line up with TRBD1. TRBV23-1 is an ORF, and what it does is uncertain. This CDR3 comprises 11 residues. Trimming took 9 bases from V and 12 from J; bases not matched to a gene: 10. The CDR3 loop reads CARVNQGETFF. The CDR3 DNA is TGCGCCAGAGTAAACCAGGGGGAAACTTTCTTT.

This clone was counted only a few times. This chain uses TRBV28 with TRBJ2-3; 11 bases match TRBD2. CDR1 and CDR2 (germline): MDHEN, SYDVKM. The CDR3 totals 14 residues. The J segment lost 6 bases and the V segment lost 6 bases, leaving 5 bases of the junction unmatched. This CDR3 reads CASRVAGGQDTQYF. CDR3 DNA: TGTGCCAGCAGGGTAGCGGGGGGGCAGGATACGCAGTATTTT.

The chain recombines TRBV5-6 with TRBJ2-7, with a weak D call TRBD1 (6 bases). V was pared by 4 bases and J by 7 bases, with 18 bases between. Looked up from germline, CDR1 is SGHDT and CDR2 is YYEEEE. There are 14 residues in the CDR3. The CDR3 reads CASSPTGRFDEQYF. CDR3 DNA: TGTGCCAGCAGCCCGACAGGTCGGTTCGATGAGCAGTACTTC.

This rearrangement joins TRBV5-6 to TRBJ1-6; tentative D call: TRBD1 (5 bases). Per germline, CDR1 SGHDT and CDR2 YYEEEE. V was clipped by 1 base and J by 7 bases, with 9 bases between them. The length of the CDR3 is 14 residues. CDR3 DNA: TGTGCCAGCAGCTTGATACAGGAAAATTCACCCCTCCACTTT. This sequence encodes CASSLIQENSPLHF.

CDR3 loop: CASSQARGVGYTF. The CDR3 nucleotides read TGTGCCAGCAGCCAAGCCAGAGGTGTTGGCTACACCTTC. V and J are TRBV3-1 (or the pseudogene TRBV3-2) and TRBJ1-2; D gene uncertain. The V gene lost 1 base and the J gene lost 7 bases, with 10 bases spanning the gap. The CDR3 is 13 residues long. Germline CDR1 is LGHDT and CDR2 is YNNKEL (reference sequence).

As DNA, the CDR3 is TGTGCCAGCAGCCAAGACATTCCCGGGGGGGGGCAAGAGACCCAGTACTTC. Protein sequence: CASSQDIPGGGQETQYF. The chain carries TRBV3-1 (or the pseudogene TRBV3-2) and TRBJ2-5, with TRBD2 matching 8 bases. The CDR3 has 17 amino acids. Germline values: CDR1 LGHDT, CDR2 YNNKEL (reference sequence). J was trimmed by 2 bases and V by 0 bases; bases with no gene match: 8.

V and J are TRBV28 and TRBJ1-6; 7 bases fit TRBD1. Unmatched junction bases numbered 7, after V lost 5 bases and J lost 12 bases. The CDR3 extends over 13 amino acids. Looked up from germline, CDR1 is MDHEN and CDR2 is SYDVKM. The DNA for the CDR3 is TGTGCCAGCAGTGGGACAGAAAAACAACCCCTCCACTTT. Translation: CASSGTEKQPLHF.